The sequence of this T cell receptor (beta chain) was determined in a study of blood T cell repertoires in COVID-19. Measured with immunoSEQ multiplex PCR; TCRdb has only the in-frame clones, and not every one. The data contain 170,000 or so clones, roughly 83% of them singletons. From germline, CDR1 is SEHNR and CDR2 FQNEAQ (reference sequence). The V gene end was trimmed by 5 bases and the J gene end by 6 bases; junction bases not matched to a gene: 5. The CDR3 loop spans 14 amino acids. V usage is TRBV7-9 and J usage is TRBJ2-5; 11 positions match TRBD1. This TCR was recovered from a human donor in a cohort sampled during active COVID-19. Material: peripheral blood. The CDR3 sequence: CASSGGTGGKTQYF. Written as DNA, the CDR3 is TGTGCCAGCAGCGGGGGGACAGGGGGAAAGACCCAGTACTTC.